This T cell receptor (beta chain) was profiled in a study of blood T cell repertoires in COVID-19. Only in-frame clones appear in the TCRdb table, and some are missing; sequencing was by immunoSEQ multiplex PCR. The sample consists of 53,000 or so clones, 65% to 80% of them appearing once. With 2 bases clipped from V and 1 base from J, the junction kept 11 bases outside the gene matches. This CDR3 has 18 amino acids. Germline CDR1 is SGHTS and CDR2 is YDEGEE. The sample taken for sequencing was peripheral blood. This TCR came from a human donor with active or convalescent COVID-19. The donor label of this sample is uncertain. The chain joins TRBV5-8 to TRBJ2-3, with TRBD2 identical over 9 bases. The CDR3 coding sequence is TGTGCCAGCAGCTTTCCTCACCAGCGGGAGGAGGGCACAGATACGCAGTATTTT. It is translated as CASSFPHQREEGTDTQYF.